The present TCR beta chain was sequenced within a study of beta chain features in type 1 diabetes (dated 2018 in TCRdb). Regarding the complete study: Mean age, gender distribution, total cell number and subset yield did not differ between patients and healthy donors. In the study, recently diagnosed type 1 diabetes patients and matched healthy donors were compared on the TCRB repertoires of their sorted circulating CD4+ T cell subsets. Across all samples, some 110,000,000 sorted cells were examined, and cell number per subset correlated strongly with RNA yield. Naive and central memory subsets were obtained from all 30 or so donors, but regulatory and stem cell-like memory subsets were isolated from only 8 patients and roughly 8 healthy donors. Findings and caveats that apply to the study as a whole: Shorter templates might be favored by PCR, yet because patient and control samples were amplified and corrected together, any such skew would affect both groups equally. Naive, central memory and regulatory TCRB repertoires appeared to be more similar among patients than among healthy donors. In all four CD4+ subsets, TCRB CDR3 length was moderately but significantly shorter in type 1 diabetes patients. Because cDNA was sequenced instead of genomic DNA, activated cells with high expression could be over-represented, although the groups did not differ in activation or CD3 levels. Because the HLA sub-analyses included only small numbers of individuals, any influence of HLA type on TCRB rearrangement was left unresolved. At VDJ recombination sites, type 1 diabetes patients had fewer insertions and more deleted nucleotides, which implies abnormalities in thymic rearrangement.

A note on this clone: Its antigen has not been determined. Per-base quality was not reported, and no clone a single base away is much larger than it.

The High Capacity cDNA Reverse Transcription Kit was used to reverse transcribe all of the isolated RNA, meaning that expressed TCRB transcripts were what got sequenced. Deep immunoSEQ sequencing was applied to naive, central memory and regulatory T cell samples, giving an average of roughly 3.3 million total reads per sample. Sorted cells were lysed in RLT buffer and RNA was extracted with DNase-treated RNeasy Micro or Mini kits, depending on cell number. Each cell subset was processed separately to prevent cross-contamination, with patient and healthy donor samples processed together. The immunoSEQ multiplex PCR was used to amplify TCRB sequences from cDNA, yielding 87-bp fragments that span the CDR3 region. The amplicons were sequenced using the Illumina HiSeq platform. As for the authors' bioinformatics: PCR bias was computationally corrected using synthetic template baselines, reads within Hamming distance 2 were collapsed, and singletons that could not be merged were discarded. Reads were aligned against IMGT so that V, D and J genes, CDR3 length and insertions or deletions at six rearrangement sites could be assigned. Clonotype counts were normalized to sorted cell number within each subset before computing true diversity and Gini coefficients with the tcR R package. The overlap coefficient, calculated on TCRB nucleotide sequences, was used to measure repertoire sharing. Imported from immuneACCESS, the table was reduced by TCRdb to in-frame sequences with V and J called. These copies leave out some clones; in studies compared against another copy, an unresolved V gene accounts for under half, and the cause of the remainder is not known. D and trimming come from the DNA, and the V and J calls and clone size come from that table. The sample includes around 100,000 clones, with around 30% observed a single time. The ten largest clones add up to 0.53% of the sample.

From each donor, a single peripheral blood sample of 100 to 150 mL on average was drawn into heparinised tubes. A BD FACSAria II was used to sort naive, central memory, regulatory and stem cell-like memory CD4+ T cells with a panel that included CD45RO, CCR7, CD25, CD127, CD95 and CD27. All sorted populations exceeded 95% purity. PBMCs were separated immediately by Lymphoprep density gradient centrifugation and were stained directly, without being cultured. So that batch effects would be minimized, each experiment stained and sorted samples in pairs, pairing one healthy donor with one patient. Relative to germline, V is missing 5 bases and J is missing 5 bases, with 5 bases of the junction outside any gene match. Reading the germline V gene gives CDR1 SGHVS and CDR2 FNYEAQ. From cysteine to phenylalanine, the CDR3 is 15 amino acids long. This entry keeps only the CDR3 DNA: 45 bases, framed from base 1.

The sample consisted of central memory CD4+ T cells from blood. The chain couples TRBV7-6 to TRBJ2-1; 11 junctional bases match TRBD2. The TCR sequence derives from a woman in her late teens or twenties with type 1 diabetes. The encoded CDR3 is CASSPGTSGDNEQFF. In nucleotides, the sequence is TGTGCCAGCAGCCCGGGGACTAGCGGAGACAATGAGCAGTTCTTC.